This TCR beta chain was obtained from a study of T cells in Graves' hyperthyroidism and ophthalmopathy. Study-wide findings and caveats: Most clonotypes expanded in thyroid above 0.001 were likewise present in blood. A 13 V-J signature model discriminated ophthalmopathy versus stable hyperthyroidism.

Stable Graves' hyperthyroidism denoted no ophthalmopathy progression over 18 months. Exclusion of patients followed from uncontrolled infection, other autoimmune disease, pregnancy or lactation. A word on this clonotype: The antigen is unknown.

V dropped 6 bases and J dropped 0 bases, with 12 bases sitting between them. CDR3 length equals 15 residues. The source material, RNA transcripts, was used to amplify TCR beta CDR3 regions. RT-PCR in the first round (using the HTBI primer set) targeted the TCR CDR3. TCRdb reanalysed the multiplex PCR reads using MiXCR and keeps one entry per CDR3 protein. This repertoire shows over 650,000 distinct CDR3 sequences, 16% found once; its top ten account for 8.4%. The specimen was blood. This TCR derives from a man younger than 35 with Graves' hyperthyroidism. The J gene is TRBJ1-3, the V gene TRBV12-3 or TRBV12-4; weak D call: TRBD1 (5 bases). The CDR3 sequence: CASRLQDFSGNTIYF. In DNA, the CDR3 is TGTGCCAGCAGGTTACAGGACTTCTCTGGAAACACCATATATTTT.